The 14 T cell receptor beta chains reported below all come from one sample, sequenced in a study of T cell responses to AZD1222 COVID-19 vaccine. Some clones are missing from TCRdb's copy, which holds only in-frame ones; the method was immunoSEQ multiplex PCR. Of 140,000 to 150,000 clones listed, 93% are singletons. Sequenced material: peripheral blood, taken on day 0 of AZD1222 vaccination. These receptors were collected from an adult in good health.

This clone was counted between two and nine times. V and J are TRBV20-1 and TRBJ1-4; 8 bases line up with TRBD1. The CDR3 is made up of 13 amino acids. Germline V gene lookup returns CDR1 DFQATT and CDR2 SNEGSKA (reference sequence). Trimming cost V 3 bases and J 6 bases; bases outside gene matches: 3. In DNA form, the CDR3 reads TGCAGTGCTAGTGGCAGGGGGCATGAAAAACTGTTTTTT. Amino acids: CSASGRGHEKLFF.

The chain uses TRBV7-8 and TRBJ2-5; 10 bases match TRBD2. This CDR3 region has 17 residues. CDR1 is SGHVS and CDR2 is FQNEAQ in the germline V gene. Unmatched junction bases numbered 10, after V lost 1 base and J lost 5 bases. CDR3 region: CASSLVGLAGDWETQYF. As DNA, the CDR3 is TGTGCCAGCAGCTTAGTAGGGCTAGCGGGAGATTGGGAGACCCAGTACTTC.

The chain uses TRBV11-2 and TRBJ1-5; a possible D gene is TRBD1 (5 bases). Trimming removed 5 bases from V and 0 bases from J, with 11 bases in between. The length of the CDR3 is 15 residues. Germline V gene sequence: CDR1 SGHAT, CDR2 FQNNGV. As DNA, the CDR3 is TGTGCCAGCAGCCGGGACGGATATAGCAATCAGCCCCAGCATTTT. Amino acid sequence: CASSRDGYSNQPQHF.

The V gene is TRBV3-1 (or the pseudogene TRBV3-2), the J gene TRBJ1-1; 7 bases are a match to TRBD1. Germline CDR1 LGHDT, CDR2 YNNKEL (reference sequence). This CDR3 comprises 14 residues. The V and J ends lost 2 bases and 4 bases, in that order; junction bases with no gene match: 4. The CDR3 loop reads CASSQNRGGTEAFF. CDR3 bases: TGTGCCAGCAGCCAAAACAGGGGCGGCACTGAAGCTTTCTTT.

The chain links TRBV5-5 to TRBJ1-4; no clear D gene. This CDR3 contains 13 residues. V shed 4 bases and J shed 0 bases, with 4 bases lying between them. Germline V gives CDR1 SGHKS, CDR2 YYEKEE (reference sequence). CDR3: CASSPTTNEKLFF. CDR3 DNA sequence: TGTGCCAGCAGCCCCACAACTAATGAAAAACTGTTTTTT.

In this sample, this clone turned up once. The V and J genes are TRBV11-2 and TRBJ1-4; unclear D gene. The ends were cut back, 0 bases at V and 6 bases at J, with 11 bases in the middle. The CDR3 loop spans 15 amino acids. Germline lookup yields CDR1 SGHAT and CDR2 FQNNGV. CDR3 DNA sequence: TGTGCCAGCAGCTTAGAGGCCCGAGGGTATGAAAAACTGTTTTTT. Translated: CASSLEARGYEKLFF.

The chain recombines TRBV6-5 with TRBJ2-7; D gene ambiguous. Trimming took off 7 bases at V and 0 bases at J, with 13 bases between the two ends. Germline V lookup: CDR1 MNHEY, CDR2 SVGAGI. This CDR3 region has 14 residues. The CDR3 reads CASTRAAYSYEQYF. Written as DNA, the CDR3 is TGTGCCAGCACTAGGGCAGCGTACTCCTACGAGCAGTACTTC.

The rearrangement links TRBV4-1 to TRBJ1-1, with D uncertain. This CDR3 has 15 amino acids. V lost 6 bases, J lost 1 base, and 15 bases lay in between. CDR1 is MGHRA, CDR2 YSYEKL, per germline. The CDR3 protein is CASSPPPGRNTEAFF. Written as DNA, the CDR3 is TGCGCCAGCAGTCCCCCCCCAGGTCGGAACACTGAAGCTTTCTTT.

V is TRBV24-1 and J is TRBJ1-2; TRBD1 matches 7 bases. Germline V lookup: CDR1 KGHDR, CDR2 SFDVKD. There are 17 residues in the CDR3. J lost 4 bases, V lost 9 bases, and 19 bases had no gene match. The CDR3 reads CATARGRRSENGYGYTF. Here the CDR3 DNA reads TGTGCCACCGCGAGGGGGCGCCGGAGTGAGAATGGCTATGGCTACACCTTC.

This chain links TRBV7-7 with TRBJ1-2; D may be TRBD1 (6 bases). The CDR3 is 15 amino acids. V dropped 11 bases and J dropped 3 bases, with 22 bases sitting between them. Looked up from germline, CDR1 is SSHAT and CDR2 is FNYEAQ (reference sequence). The CDR3 bases are TGTGCCCGCGAAGTGGTGGGCAGGGGTGACTATGGCTACACCTTC. Its translation: CAREVVGRGDYGYTF.

The chain carries TRBV19 and TRBJ2-1; D is unclear. CDR1 LNHDA and CDR2 SQIVND come from the germline V gene (reference sequence). The CDR3 consists of 12 residues. Trimming took off 7 bases at V and 6 bases at J, with 10 bases between the two ends. In DNA form, the CDR3 reads TGTGCCAGTATAACCGTTGGCAATGAGCAGTTCTTC. This encodes CASITVGNEQFF.

This rearrangement joins TRBV19 to TRBJ2-7, with TRBD1 matching over 9 bases. J was trimmed by 6 bases and V by 5 bases; bases with no gene match: 5. The CDR3 has 13 residues. CDR1 LNHDA and CDR2 SQIVND come from the germline V gene (reference sequence). The CDR3 DNA sequence: TGTGCCAGTAGTCGGGACAGGGCAGGCGAGCAGTACTTC. This translates into CASSRDRAGEQYF.

V gene TRBV19 combines with J gene TRBJ2-1; 7 bases map to TRBD1. This CDR3 has 16 residues. J lost 0 bases, V lost 5 bases, and 7 bases had no gene match. Germline V gives CDR1 LNHDA, CDR2 SQIVND (reference sequence). In DNA, the CDR3 is TGTGCCAGTAGTCCCAGGGGGATAAGCTCCTACAATGAGCAGTTCTTC. Translating gives CASSPRGISSYNEQFF.

The V call is TRBV28, the J call TRBJ1-3; D not certain. Trimming stripped 6 bases from V and 0 bases from J, with 9 bases between. The CDR3 sequence is 14 residues long. CDR1 and CDR2 from the germline V gene are MDHEN and SYDVKM. CDR3 in amino acids: CASSLWSSGNTIYF. For the CDR3, the DNA is TGTGCCAGCAGCCTTTGGAGCTCTGGAAACACCATATATTTT.